This T cell receptor beta chain was identified during a study of blood T cell repertoires in COVID-19. In the authors' workflow: Quantification of nucleated cells was approximated via reference gene primer amplification. This table comes from immunoSEQ multiplex PCR, and its TCRdb copy is limited to in-frame clones, with some not included. V and J calls and clone size are copied from that table; D and trimming were computed from the DNA. The sample has approximately 97,000 clones, 80% to 90% seen once. This CDR3 has 13 residues. With 6 bases clipped from V and 7 bases from J, the junction kept 6 bases outside the gene matches. CDR1 is SGHTA and CDR2 is FQGNSA in the germline V gene.

Sequencing used peripheral blood. This clonotype was obtained from a man between 40 and 49 years old with active or convalescent COVID-19. This chain connects TRBV7-2 to TRBJ1-1, with 9 bases matching TRBD1. The CDR3 reads CASRLQGAVEAFF. DNA for the CDR3: TGTGCCAGCAGGCTACAGGGGGCCGTTGAAGCTTTCTTT.